This T cell receptor beta chain was recorded in a study of post-analysis software for immune sequencing data. Across the whole study: Courses of disease covered relapsing-remitting, secondary progressive and progressive-relapsing multiple sclerosis. Study observations and caveats: Those with multiple sclerosis, the patient group, showed significantly lower normalized Chao1 diversity than controls. Relative to controls, patients had a handful of TRBV segments at higher frequency, with TRBV5-6, TRBV5-1 and TRBV20-1 among these. F-measure co-clustering was strong for batch-matched samples.

There are 13 residues in the CDR3. The V and J ends lost 3 bases and 3 bases respectively, with 9 bases between them. The germline gives CDR1 DFQATT, CDR2 SNEGSKA (reference sequence). As concerns this clonotype: Its antigen is not identified.

Built from TCR beta cDNA, the libraries had unique molecular identifiers in them. TCRdb redid the calling of the PCR reads with MiXCR, one entry per CDR3 protein. The data hold approximately 770,000 distinct CDR3 sequences, with 46% observed a single time. This receptor was identified in a girl aged 10-17 years with multiple sclerosis. The chain employs TRBV20-1 and TRBJ1-5; D is unclear. Sequenced sample: blood. CDR3 residues: CSASEGINQPQHF. CDR3 bases: TGCAGTGCTAGCGAAGGCATCAATCAGCCCCAGCATTTT.